This T cell receptor (beta chain) appears in the sequencing data of a study of breast tumors, draining lymph nodes, adjacent tissues. From the multiplex PCR reads, TCRdb called clonotypes with MiXCR, one entry per CDR3 protein. The sample records about 200,000 distinct CDR3 sequences, around a third being singletons. Turning to this clonotype: Its antigen is not identified.

Axillary draining lymph nodes of breast cancer patients supplied the node samples. The CDR3 runs 16 residues. The germline V gene encodes CDR1 MGHRA and CDR2 YSYEKL. Trimming cost V 4 bases and J 4 bases; bases outside gene matches: 6. Notes on the study in general: Compared with basal-like, luminal-like tumors shared significantly more repertoire with nontumor tissue. Tumors had less TCR diversity than lymph nodes, more than nontumor tissue. That most tumor T cells come from lymph nodes remained unproven. Findings are consistent with lymph node origin and intratumoral expansion of most tumor T cells.

This rearrangement joins TRBV4-1 to TRBJ2-2; 10 bases are shared with TRBD2. The sample was axillary lymph node tissue. The TCR was taken from a female donor with breast cancer. Some clones in this sample may be carry-over from other donors' samples. The CDR3 region is CASSPSGTSATGELFF. The CDR3 bases are TGCGCCAGCAGCCCATCCGGGACTAGCGCCACCGGGGAGCTGTTTTTT.